This TCR beta chain was sequenced during a study of blood T cell repertoires in COVID-19. Original analysis: Amplified reference gene primers provided the basis for estimating nucleated cell counts. The data were produced by immunoSEQ multiplex PCR, yet TCRdb's version contains in-frame clones alone and is incomplete. From that table come the V and J calls and clone size; the DNA was used to work out D and trimming. The repertoire holds more than 85,000 clones, with around 88% as singletons. Sequenced material: peripheral blood. The TCR originated in a man between 45 and 60 years old with COVID-19, enrolled during active disease.

CDR3 region: CASSPPKRTGGVNTEAFF. The CDR3 DNA reads TGTGCCAGCTCACCACCGAAGAGGACAGGGGGCGTTAACACTGAAGCTTTCTTT. The V call is TRBV18, the J call TRBJ1-1; 11 nucleotides match TRBD1. The CDR3 sequence is 18 residues long. With 0 bases clipped from V and 2 bases from J, the junction kept 8 bases outside the gene matches. Per the germline V gene, CDR1 is KGHSH and CDR2 is LQKENI.